Below are 18 T cell receptor beta chains sequenced from a single sample in a study of CD8 T cells in ankylosing spondylitis. MiXCR was run by TCRdb on the 5' RACE reads, yielding one entry per CDR3 protein. The sample has under 450,000 distinct CDR3 sequences; approximately 20% are singletons. The sequenced sample was blood, either unsorted or a sorted T cell fraction (not recorded which). These receptors originate from a male donor with ankylosing spondylitis or in good health (not recorded which).

This rearrangement joins TRBV12-3 or TRBV12-4 to TRBJ1-6; 7 nucleotides agree with TRBD1. V shed 6 bases, J shed 6 bases, and the junction held 11 bases outside the gene matches. This CDR3 region has 16 residues. CDR3 region: CASSHWTGVGNSPLHF. CDR3 in DNA: TGTGCCAGCAGCCACTGGACAGGCGTGGGTAATTCACCCCTCCACTTT.

The table lists this clonotype with a few counts. One end of the junction varies from germline; a read error may be responsible. CDR3 nucleotide sequence: TGTGCTAGCAGCTTAAATGAGGGAATCGGCACAGATACGCAGTATTTT. This codes for CASSLNEGIGTDTQYF. This chain joins TRBV7-7 and TRBJ2-3; weak D call: TRBD2 (5 bases). This CDR3 has 16 amino acids. Germline-derived CDR1 and CDR2 are SSHAT and FNYEAQ (reference sequence).

The chain uses TRBV2 and TRBJ2-1, with 7 positions matching TRBD2. The ends lost 1 base at V and 1 base at J; junction bases unmatched: 7. Germline loops: CDR1 SNHLY, CDR2 FYNNEI. This CDR3 is built from 17 residues. The DNA for the CDR3 is TGTGCCAGCAGTGAAGGATGGGCGGGGGAGTCCTACAATGAGCAGTTCTTC. Amino acids: CASSEGWAGESYNEQFF. The full variable domain, with the rest looked up from reference TRBV2 and TRBJ2-1, is EPEVTQTPSHQVTQMGQEVILRCVPISNHLYFYWYRQILGQKVEFLVSFYNNEISEKSEIFDDQFSVERPDGSNFTLKIRSTKLEDSAMYFCASSEGWAGESYNEQFFGPGTRLTVL.

Only a few counts were recorded for this clonotype. This chain joins TRBV2 and TRBJ2-7, with D perhaps being TRBD1 or TRBD2 (6 bases each). Germline lookup yields CDR1 SNHLY and CDR2 FYNNEI. The V and J ends lost 2 bases and 3 bases respectively, with 11 bases between them. The CDR3 runs to 14 residues. The CDR3 protein is CASSETGAGYEQYF. Written as DNA, the CDR3 is TGTGCCAGCAGTGAAACGGGGGCAGGCTACGAGCAGTACTTC.

Written as DNA, the CDR3 is TGTGCCAGCAGCTTCCCGCCGGGGTACAATGAGCAGTTCTTC. Translating gives CASSFPPGYNEQFF. The chain combines TRBV7-8 with TRBJ2-1; TRBD2 might be the D (5 bases). The V end was cut by 3 bases, the J end by 4 bases, with 10 bases between. Germline V CDR1 and CDR2: SGHVS, FQNEAQ. This CDR3 has 14 residues.

This clonotype showed up just a few times. The rearrangement uses TRBV27 and TRBJ2-1; 14 bases match TRBD2. Trimming took 6 bases from V and 12 from J; bases not matched to a gene: 7. The germline CDR1 and CDR2 sequences are MNHEY and SMNVEV (reference sequence). This CDR3 has 14 amino acids. As DNA, the CDR3 is TGTGCCAGCAGCTTGACTAGCGGGGGGGCGGGGCAGTTCTTC. It translates to CASSLTSGGAGQFF.

This chain links TRBV30 with TRBJ2-3; the D gene is possibly TRBD1 (5 bases). This CDR3 is built from 15 residues. The V gene's germline CDR1 is GTSNPN and CDR2 SVGIG (reference sequence). Trimming removed 4 bases from V and 3 bases from J, with 17 bases in between. CDR3: CAWNPILGPTDTQYF. CDR3 sequence (DNA): TGTGCCTGGAACCCCATCTTGGGGCCAACAGATACGCAGTATTTT.

The chain links TRBV10-3 to TRBJ2-5; no reliable D call. The V end was cut by 0 bases, the J end by 7 bases, with 3 bases between. Germline CDR1 reads ENHRY; CDR2 reads SYGVKD. The CDR3 is 11 amino acids. The chain's CDR3 is CAISESGTQYF. The CDR3 DNA reads as TGTGCCATCAGTGAGTCAGGGACCCAGTACTTC.

The chain's CDR3 is CASTQVGVGVETQYF. The CDR3 nucleotides read TGTGCCAGCACCCAGGTGGGGGTTGGAGTAGAGACCCAGTACTTC. V and J are TRBV28 and TRBJ2-5; D is tentatively TRBD1 or TRBD2 (5 bases each). The V end was cut by 7 bases, the J end by 4 bases, with 19 bases between. The CDR3 has 15 residues. Looked up from germline, CDR1 is MDHEN and CDR2 is SYDVKM.

This clonotype has a single count. The V and J genes are TRBV6-6 and TRBJ2-2; D gene uncertain. There are 15 residues in the CDR3. Germline CDR1 is MNHNY and CDR2 is SVGAGI (reference sequence). V was cut by 5 bases and J by 5 bases, with 15 bases left in between. The chain's CDR3 is CASSPDTARTGELFF. CDR3 coding DNA: TGTGCCAGCAGTCCCGACACTGCAAGGACCGGGGAGCTGTTTTTT.

The J gene is TRBJ2-3, the V gene TRBV13; TRBD1 aligns across 8 bases. The CDR3 sequence is 16 residues long. The germline CDR1 and CDR2 sequences are PRHDT and FYEKMQ (reference sequence). V shed 1 base, J shed 3 bases, and the junction held 6 bases outside the gene matches. The CDR3 region is CASSLVPQGVTDTQYF. CDR3 in DNA: TGTGCCAGCAGCTTAGTCCCACAGGGGGTAACAGATACGCAGTATTTT.

This clonotype was seen more than once but under ten times. V usage is TRBV9 and J usage is TRBJ2-4, with D tentatively TRBD2 (5 bases). V was shortened by 0 bases and J by 1 base, with 5 bases between the two germline ends. CDR3 length: 14 amino acids. Germline CDR1 and CDR2: SGDLS and YYNGEE. DNA of the CDR3: TGTGCCAGCAGCGTAGGGGAGGCCAAAAACATTCAGTACTTC. This encodes CASSVGEAKNIQYF. The variable domain in full, completed from reference TRBV9 and TRBJ2-4, reads DSGVTQTPKHLITATGQRVTLRCSPRSGDLSVYWYQQSLDQGLQFLIQYYNGEERAKGNILERFSAQQFPDLHSELNLSSLELGDSALYFCASSVGEAKNIQYFGAGTRLSVL.

This clonotype came up a few times. V is TRBV4-1 and J is TRBJ2-2; D could derive from TRBD1 or TRBD2 (5 bases each). CDR3 size: 15 residues. V lost 4 bases, J lost 6 bases, and 15 bases lay in between. Germline lookup yields CDR1 MGHRA and CDR2 YSYEKL. CDR3 coding DNA: TGCGCCAGCAGCCTCGGGACGCCCTTCGCCGGGGAGCTGTTTTTT. Protein sequence: CASSLGTPFAGELFF.

The chain carries TRBV7-9 and TRBJ2-1, with TRBD1 identical over 10 bases. CDR3 size: 17 residues. Unmatched junction bases numbered 7, after V lost 3 bases and J lost 2 bases. In germline, CDR1 is SEHNR, CDR2 FQNEAQ (reference sequence). CDR3 sequence: CASSFSRDRGTYNEQFF. CDR3 coding DNA: TGTGCCAGCAGCTTTTCAAGGGACAGGGGAACCTACAATGAGCAGTTCTTC.

This clonotype was seen a handful of times. This chain connects TRBV14 to TRBJ2-7, with D possibly matching TRBD1 (6 bases). This CDR3 is built from 15 residues. CDR1 and CDR2 from the germline V gene are SGHDN and FVKESK. Trimming took 0 bases from V and 3 from J, leaving 12 bases between them. The CDR3 DNA is TGTGCCAGCAGCCAAGATAGCGACAGGCTCTACGAGCAGTACTTC. It is translated as CASSQDSDRLYEQYF.

This clonotype was seen more than once but under ten times. The genes are TRBV2 and TRBJ1-6; TRBD1 is a possible D gene (5 bases). The germline gives CDR1 SNHLY, CDR2 FYNNEI. The V gene lost 2 bases and the J gene lost 10 bases, with 15 bases spanning the gap. This CDR3 is built from 15 residues. CDR3 sequence reads: CASSERAGWGSPLHF. CDR3 nucleotides: TGTGCCAGCAGTGAACGGGCAGGGTGGGGGTCACCCCTCCACTTT.

The rearrangement joins TRBV21-1 to TRBJ2-3; whether TRBD2, the table's D call, matches the DNA was not checked. TRBV21-1 is recorded as a pseudogene. The CDR3 has 16 amino acids. The CDR3 DNA reads TGTGCCAGCAGCCTTAGACCCGGCTTCGACACAGATACGCAGTATTTT. Protein product: CASSLRPGFDTDTQYF.

This clonotype has just a few counts. This rearrangement joins TRBV5-1 to TRBJ2-7; perhaps D is TRBD1 or TRBD2 (5 bases each). This CDR3 contains 18 residues. V lost 7 bases, J lost 0 bases, and 26 bases lay in between. The germline V gene encodes CDR1 SGHRS and CDR2 YFSETQ. The CDR3 reads CASRADTTGTAISYEQYF. The DNA for the CDR3 is TGCGCCAGCCGGGCAGATACAACCGGGACGGCGATCTCCTACGAGCAGTACTTC.